The sequence of this TCR beta chain was determined in a study of T cells in localized non-small cell lung cancer. Study-wide points: Uninvolved adjacent lung, not tumor, had the highest T cell clonality. Because only a single region of the tumor was sequenced, heterogeneity remains possible. Adjacent lung tissue had a median roughly 55 of the top 100 clones found in the tumor.

CDR3 length: 15 amino acids. With 5 bases removed from V and 8 bases from J, the gap between germline ends came to 21 bases. CDR1 is SGHNT, CDR2 YENEEA, per germline. Each adjacent lung sample was taken at least 2 cm from the tumor margin and was free of atypia. This clone is large by share. The antigen is unknown. Measured with immunoSEQ multiplex PCR; TCRdb has only the in-frame clones, and not every one. Counted here are around 990 clones, roughly 21% occurring once; the ten biggest clones make up about 10%. This TCR was recovered from a man aged 35 to 69 with stage III squamous cell lung carcinoma. This chain connects TRBV11-3 to TRBJ1-1, with a tentative D call TRBD1 (6 bases). Sequencing was performed on normal lung tissue next to the tumor, taken before any cancer treatment. The CDR3 is CASSPSIGQPYEAFF. The CDR3 DNA follows: TGTGCCAGCAGCCCATCCATAGGACAGCCTTACGAAGCTTTCTTT.